This TCR beta chain emerged from a study of blood T cell repertoires in COVID-19. This CDR3 comprises 14 residues. Germline assignment: CDR1 GTSNPN and CDR2 SVGIG (reference sequence). V was trimmed by 0 bases and J by 7 bases, leaving 15 bases between them. Using immunoSEQ multiplex PCR, the repertoire was profiled, and TCRdb retains in-frame clones only, with some absent. The sample lists 100,000 to 150,000 clones, around two thirds occurring once. The sequence was collected from a woman in her 70s with acute or convalescent COVID-19. V is TRBV30 and J is TRBJ1-2, with D perhaps matching TRBD1 (5 bases). Sequencing was carried out using peripheral blood. CDR3 DNA: TGTGCCTGGAGTGTAAGAAGGGGTTGGCGTGGCTACACCTTC. Translating gives CAWSVRRGWRGYTF.